This T cell receptor beta chain is drawn from a study of CD8+ T cells in alopecia areata. TCR sequencing used cDNA made by reverse transcription of extracted RNA. TCRdb keeps only in-frame clones here, not all; method: immunoSEQ multiplex PCR. This table holds approximately 140,000 clones, approximately 90% found once. The V and J ends lost 0 bases and 2 bases respectively, with 7 bases between them. The CDR3 length is 14 residues. Germline V lookup: CDR1 MNHEY, CDR2 SMNVEV (reference sequence). Treatment: oral pan-JAK inhibitor, 5-10 mg twice daily. The chain links TRBV27 to TRBJ1-2, with D tentatively TRBD1 (6 bases). Sequences were derived from CD8+ T cells sorted from blood, sampled at week 4, from a patient treated with tofacitinib. This receptor was taken from a human donor with alopecia areata. The CDR3 nucleotides are TGTGCCAGCAGTTTATCGGGGACAAACTATGGCTACACCTTC. Residues: CASSLSGTNYGYTF.